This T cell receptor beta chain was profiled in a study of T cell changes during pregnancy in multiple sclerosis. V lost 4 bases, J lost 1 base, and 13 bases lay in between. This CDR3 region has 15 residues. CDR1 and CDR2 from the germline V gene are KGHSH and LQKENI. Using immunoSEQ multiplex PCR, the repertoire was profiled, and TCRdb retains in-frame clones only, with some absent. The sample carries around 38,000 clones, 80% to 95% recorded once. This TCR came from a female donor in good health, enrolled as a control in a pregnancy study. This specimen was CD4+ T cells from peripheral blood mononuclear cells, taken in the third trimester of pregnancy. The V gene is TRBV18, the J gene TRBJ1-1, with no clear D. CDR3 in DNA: TGTGCCAGCTCACTCCATACACCAGAGAACACTGAAGCTTTCTTT. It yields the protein CASSLHTPENTEAFF.